Listed here is a single TCR beta chain. Pretreatment and on-treatment blood mononuclear cell samples were taken, totaling between 1 and 8 time points per patient. This sample stems from a study of PD-L1 blockade in urothelial cancer. Study-level information: Individuals in the cohort had been given 0 to 3 earlier chemotherapy regimens.

Germline CDR1 and CDR2: LNHDA and SQIVND (reference sequence). Trimming cost V 8 bases and J 4 bases, with 17 bases left between them. The CDR3 has 14 amino acids. Clones were read by immunoSEQ multiplex PCR, and TCRdb kept only the in-frame ones, dropping some. The data show 100,000 or so clones, 91% seen once. This receptor was identified in a woman over 75 with urothelial cancer. The specimen was PBMCs, collected around atezolizumab (anti-PD-L1) treatment. This chain joins TRBV19 and TRBJ1-2; no definite D call. The CDR3 protein is CASSGFQVGYGYTF. CDR3 bases: TGTGCCAGTTCAGGTTTCCAAGTGGGCTATGGCTACACCTTC.